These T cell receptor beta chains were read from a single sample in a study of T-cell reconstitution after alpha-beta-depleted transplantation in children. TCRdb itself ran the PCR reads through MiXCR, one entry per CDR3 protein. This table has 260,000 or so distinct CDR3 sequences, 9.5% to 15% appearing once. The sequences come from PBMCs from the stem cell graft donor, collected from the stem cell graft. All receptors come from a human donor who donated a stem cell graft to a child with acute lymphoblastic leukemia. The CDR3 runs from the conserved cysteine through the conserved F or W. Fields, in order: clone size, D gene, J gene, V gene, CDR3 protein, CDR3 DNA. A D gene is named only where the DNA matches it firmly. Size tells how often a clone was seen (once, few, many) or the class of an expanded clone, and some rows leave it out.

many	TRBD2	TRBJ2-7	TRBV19	CASSIIQRGSYEQYF	TGTGCCAGTAGTATTATCCAGCGGGGCTCCTACGAGCAGTACTTC
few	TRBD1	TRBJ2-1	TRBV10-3	CAISFTGTGKGNEQFF	TGTGCCATCAGTTTTACCGGGACAGGGAAAGGCAATGAGCAGTTCTTC
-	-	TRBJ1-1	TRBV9	CASSVGRGTEAFF	TGTGCCAGCAGCGTAGGACGCGGCACTGAAGCTTTCTTT
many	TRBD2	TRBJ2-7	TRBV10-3	CAISERDSYEQYF	TGTGCCATCAGCGAGCGGGACTCCTACGAGCAGTACTTC
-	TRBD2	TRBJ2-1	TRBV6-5	CASSYFEAGHNEQFF	TGTGCCAGCAGTTACTTTGAAGCGGGGCATAATGAGCAGTTCTTC
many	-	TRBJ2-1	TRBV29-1	CSALGPGKEQFF	TGCAGCGCCCTGGGCCCTGGGAAGGAGCAGTTCTTC
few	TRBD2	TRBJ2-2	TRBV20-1	CSARAASGITGELFF	TGCAGTGCTAGAGCCGCTAGCGGGATTACCGGGGAGCTGTTTTTT
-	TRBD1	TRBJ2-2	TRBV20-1	CSADGSGQGAGGELFF	TGCAGTGCTGACGGATCGGGACAGGGGGCCGGCGGGGAGCTGTTTTTT
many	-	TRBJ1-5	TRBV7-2	CASSVRQARGPQHF	TGTGCCAGCAGCGTTAGACAGGCCCGAGGGCCCCAGCATTTT
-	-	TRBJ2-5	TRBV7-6	CASSPGTLQETQYF	TGTGCCAGCAGCCCCGGGACACTTCAAGAGACCCAGTACTTC
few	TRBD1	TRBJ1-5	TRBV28	CASSLTGQGDQPQHF	TGTGCCAGCAGTTTAACCGGACAGGGCGATCAGCCCCAGCATTTT
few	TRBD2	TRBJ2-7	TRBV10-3	CAISERLAGGAYEQYF	TGTGCCATCAGTGAGAGACTAGCGGGAGGGGCCTACGAGCAGTACTTC
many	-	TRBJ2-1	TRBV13	CASSLKGAGGGYNEQFF	TGTGCCAGCAGCTTAAAGGGGGCGGGAGGTGGTTACAATGAGCAGTTCTTC
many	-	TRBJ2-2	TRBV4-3	CASSQFKDLGGELFF	TGCGCCAGCAGCCAATTTAAGGATCTGGGCGGGGAGCTGTTTTTT
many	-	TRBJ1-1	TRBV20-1	CSARDGTPGTLGAFF	TGCAGTGCTAGAGATGGAACTCCAGGGACTCTTGGAGCTTTCTTT
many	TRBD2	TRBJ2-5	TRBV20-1	CSAGTSGRETQYF	TGCAGTGCCGGGACTAGCGGGAGAGAGACCCAGTACTTC
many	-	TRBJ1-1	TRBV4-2	CASSQASSGSYTEAFF	TGTGCCAGCAGCCAAGCTAGCTCGGGGAGTTACACTGAAGCTTTCTTT
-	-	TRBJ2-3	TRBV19	CASSMWSEGTDTQYF	TGTGCCAGTAGTATGTGGAGCGAGGGCACAGATACGCAGTATTTT
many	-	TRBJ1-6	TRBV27	CASTVDRPNSPLHF	TGTGCCAGCACCGTAGACAGGCCGAATTCACCCCTCCACTTT
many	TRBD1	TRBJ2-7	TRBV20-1	CSATSWDRSSYEQYF	TGCAGTGCTACCAGCTGGGACAGGAGCTCCTACGAGCAGTACTTC
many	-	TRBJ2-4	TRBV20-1	CSARFQGLPQNIQYF	TGCAGTGCTCGATTTCAGGGATTGCCCCAAAACATTCAGTACTTC
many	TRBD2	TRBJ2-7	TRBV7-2	CASSLRVSGGSYEQYF	TGTGCCAGCAGCTTAAGGGTCAGCGGGGGGAGCTACGAGCAGTACTTC